The following is a T cell receptor beta chain sequence with its context. Its specificity is not known. This record comes from a study of PD-1 blockade in classical Hodgkin lymphoma. Study-wide results and limits: The diversity seen at baseline in complete responders resembled that of newly diagnosed patients. Diversity in CD4+ TCRs, unlike that measured in CD8+ TCRs, had risen significantly by C4D1.

The table came from immunoSEQ multiplex PCR; TCRdb's copy has only in-frame clones and leaves some out. The sample records tens of thousands of clones, 80% to 90% being singletons. Brentuximab vedotin exposure varied, and every patient relapsed after autologous stem cell transplantation. This clonotype originated in a human donor with classical Hodgkin lymphoma. The material sequenced was peripheral blood mononuclear cells (PBMCs), taken at baseline.

This chain's CDR3 is CASKRDGDIQYF. CDR3 bases: TGTGCCAGCAAAAGGGACGGGGACATTCAGTACTTC. The V call is TRBV2, the J call TRBJ2-4; D is possibly TRBD1 or TRBD2 (5 bases each). Germline CDR1 and CDR2: SNHLY and FYNNEI. The V and J ends lost 7 bases and 8 bases respectively, with 12 bases between them. The CDR3 consists of 12 residues.